This T cell receptor (beta chain) appears in the sequencing data of a study of OX40 agonist ivuxolimab in advanced cancers. Study results and limitations: Mean expanded clone counts were higher in CD8+ than CD4+ T cells. CD4+ and CD8+ blood T cells expanded clonally by week 6 at 0.1 to 3.0 mg/kg. At 0.1-3.0 mg/kg, partial responders had clonal expansion among the lowest observed.

A word on this clone: Its antigen is unknown.

Trimming pared 5 bases from V and 8 bases from J, leaving 19 bases between. The CDR3 loop spans 15 amino acids. Germline CDR1 is SEHNR and CDR2 is FQNEAQ (reference sequence). Measured with immunoSEQ multiplex PCR; TCRdb has only the in-frame clones, and not every one. The table shows about 94,000 clones, with 80% to 90% occurring only once. The sequenced sample was CD4+ or CD8+ T cells sorted from blood, obtained in a trial of the OX40 agonist ivuxolimab. V is TRBV7-9 and J is TRBJ2-1, with D perhaps assigned TRBD1 or TRBD2 (7 bases each). This TCR derives from an adult with an advanced solid tumor such as melanoma, head and neck, liver or kidney cancer. The CDR3: CASSPRPQGGDEQFF. CDR3 nucleotide sequence: TGTGCCAGCAGCCCCCGCCCGCAGGGGGGGGATGAGCAGTTCTTC.